These 5 T cell receptor beta chains were all obtained from the same sample, sequenced in a study of T-cell memory formation after mild COVID-19. MiXCR was run by TCRdb on the 5' RACE reads, yielding one entry per CDR3 protein. The sample lists around 200,000 distinct CDR3 sequences, 9% to 10% occurring once. Sequencing was performed on PBMCs or a T cell subset sorted from them (not recorded which). The receptors come from a man aged 18 to 30 who had mild COVID-19 (a few samples of this study predate the infection). Cell type and time point are not known.

This clonotype was recorded a few times. V and J are TRBV6-2 or TRBV6-3 and TRBJ1-2; possibly TRBD1 for D (6 bases). In germline, CDR1 is MNHEY, CDR2 SVGEGT. V was cut by 6 bases and J by 4 bases, with 18 bases left in between. The CDR3 runs 15 residues. CDR3 in DNA: TGTGCCAGCAGGGAGACAGGAACAAACCTCTATGGCTACACCTTC. The encoded protein is CASRETGTNLYGYTF.

This clonotype was counted ten times or more. The chain is built from TRBV7-2 and TRBJ2-7, with D maybe TRBD1 (7 bases). Trimming cost V 3 bases and J 4 bases, with 16 bases left between them. Germline CDR1 and CDR2: SGHTA and FQGNSA. This CDR3 comprises 15 residues. The CDR3 bases are TGTGCCAGCAGCTTGGGGGGTACAGGGGAATACGAGCAGTACTTC. Encoded protein: CASSLGGTGEYEQYF.

This clonotype was picked up many times. This chain connects TRBV11-3 to TRBJ2-5; D gene unclear. CDR3 length: 15 amino acids. CDR1 SGHNT and CDR2 YENEEA come from the germline V gene. The V end was cut by 0 bases, the J end by 2 bases, with 10 bases between. CDR3 DNA: TGTGCCAGCAGCTTAGATCTCGCTAAGCAAGAGACCCAGTACTTC. Its translation is CASSLDLAKQETQYF.

The V call is TRBV5-1, the J call TRBJ2-3; D remains unclear. V lost 2 bases, J lost 4 bases, and 11 bases lay in between. The CDR3 is 14 amino acids. Germline CDR1 and CDR2: SGHRS and YFSETQ. CDR3 region: CASSFWSPSDTQYF. CDR3 sequence (DNA): TGCGCCAGCAGCTTCTGGTCTCCCTCAGATACGCAGTATTTT.

This clonotype has ten or more counts. This chain connects TRBV12-3 or TRBV12-4 to TRBJ2-3, with D unclear. The CDR3 extends over 11 amino acids. Trimming pared 6 bases from V and 2 bases from J, leaving 3 bases between. CDR3 loop: CASRSTDTQYF. The CDR3 coding sequence is TGTGCCAGCAGGTCCACAGATACGCAGTATTTT.